This T cell receptor beta chain was sequenced for a study of metastatic and nonmetastatic thyroid tumors. Turning to the study itself: Peripheral blood and tumor or nodule samples from malignant and benign thyroid patients were compared.

Per germline, CDR1 SEHNR and CDR2 FQNEAQ (reference sequence). CDR3 length: 13 amino acids. In the authors' workflow: A papillary thyroid cancer distant-metastasis classifier was built from CDR3 differences across clinicopathological groups. TCRdb called clones again from the PCR reads with MiXCR. TCRdb, not the authors, supplied the V and J calls. The sample lists about 30,000 clones, more than 20% occurring once. This clone was seen a single time. The junction does not match germline at one end; this may be a read error. Prior to thyroid surgery, none of the patients had received any treatment. The sample consisted of blood. This rearrangement joins TRBV7-9 to TRBJ1-2, with D hard to call. The TCR originated in a female donor with papillary thyroid cancer or a benign thyroid nodule (not recorded which). Some clones in this sample may be carry-over from other donors' samples. CDR3 amino acids: CASSLHGAYGYSF. The CDR3 nucleotides read TGTGCCAGCAGCTTGCACGGAGCCTATGGCTACTCCTTC. Using reference TRBV7-9 and TRBJ1-2 for the parts outside the CDR3, the full variable domain is DTGVSQNPRHKITKRGQNVTFRCDPISEHNRLYWYRQTLGQGPEFLTYFQNEAQLEKSRLLSDRFSAERPKGSFSTLEIQRTEQGDSAMYLCASSLHGAYGYSFGSGTRLTVV.